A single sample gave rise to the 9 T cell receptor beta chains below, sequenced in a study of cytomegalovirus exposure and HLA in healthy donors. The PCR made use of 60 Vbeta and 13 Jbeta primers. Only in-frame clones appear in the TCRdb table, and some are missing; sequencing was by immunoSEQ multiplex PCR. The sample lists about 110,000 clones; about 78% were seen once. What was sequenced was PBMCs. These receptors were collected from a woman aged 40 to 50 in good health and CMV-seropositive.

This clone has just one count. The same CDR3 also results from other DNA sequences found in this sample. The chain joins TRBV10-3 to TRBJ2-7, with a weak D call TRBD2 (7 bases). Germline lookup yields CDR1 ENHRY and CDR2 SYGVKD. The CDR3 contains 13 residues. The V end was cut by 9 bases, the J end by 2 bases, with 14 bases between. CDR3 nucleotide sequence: TGTGCCATTAGGGAGGGGGGCCCCTACGAGCAGTACTTC. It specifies CAIREGGPYEQYF.

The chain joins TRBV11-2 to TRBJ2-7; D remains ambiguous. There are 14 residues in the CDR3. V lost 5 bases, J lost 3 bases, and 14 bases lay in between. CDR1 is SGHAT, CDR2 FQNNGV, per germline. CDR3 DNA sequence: TGTGCCAGCAGCGTCTCCACGCCAGACTACGAGCAGTACTTC. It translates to CASSVSTPDYEQYF.

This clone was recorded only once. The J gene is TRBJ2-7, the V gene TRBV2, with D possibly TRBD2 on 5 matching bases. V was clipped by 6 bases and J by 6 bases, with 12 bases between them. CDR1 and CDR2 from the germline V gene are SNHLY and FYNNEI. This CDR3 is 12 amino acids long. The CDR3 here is CASSGGPGEQYF. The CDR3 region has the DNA TGTGCCAGCAGCGGCGGGCCGGGCGAGCAGTACTTC.

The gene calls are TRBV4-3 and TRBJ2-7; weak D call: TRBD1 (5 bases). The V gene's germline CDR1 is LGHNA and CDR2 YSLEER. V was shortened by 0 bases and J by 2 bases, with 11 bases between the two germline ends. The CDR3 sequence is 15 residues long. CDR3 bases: TGCGCCAGCAGCCAAGACGGCCAGGGCGCCTACGAGCAGTACTTC. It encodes CASSQDGQGAYEQYF.

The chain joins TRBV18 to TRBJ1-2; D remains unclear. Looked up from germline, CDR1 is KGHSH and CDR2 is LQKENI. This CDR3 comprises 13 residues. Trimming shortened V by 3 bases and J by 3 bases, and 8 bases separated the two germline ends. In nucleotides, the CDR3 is TGTGCCAGCTCACCTGGTGAGGACTATGGCTACACCTTC. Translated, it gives CASSPGEDYGYTF.

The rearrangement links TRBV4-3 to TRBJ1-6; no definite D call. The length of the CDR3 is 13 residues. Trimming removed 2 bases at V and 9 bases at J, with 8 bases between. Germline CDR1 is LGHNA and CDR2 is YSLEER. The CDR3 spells CASSQSHGSPLHF. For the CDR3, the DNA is TGCGCCAGCAGCCAATCGCACGGTTCACCCCTCCACTTT.

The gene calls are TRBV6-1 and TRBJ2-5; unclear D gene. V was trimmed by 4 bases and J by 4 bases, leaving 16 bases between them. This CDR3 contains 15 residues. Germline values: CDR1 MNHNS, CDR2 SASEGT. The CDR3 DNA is TGTGCCAGCAGTGTTGACCCCGGAGCTCGAGAGACCCAGTACTTC. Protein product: CASSVDPGARETQYF.

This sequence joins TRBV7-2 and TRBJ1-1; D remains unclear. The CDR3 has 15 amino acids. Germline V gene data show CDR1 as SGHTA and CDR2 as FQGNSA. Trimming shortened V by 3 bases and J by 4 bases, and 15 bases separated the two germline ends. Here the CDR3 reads CASSFGLTMGTEAFF. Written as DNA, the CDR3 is TGTGCCAGCAGCTTCGGACTGACGATGGGCACTGAAGCTTTCTTT.

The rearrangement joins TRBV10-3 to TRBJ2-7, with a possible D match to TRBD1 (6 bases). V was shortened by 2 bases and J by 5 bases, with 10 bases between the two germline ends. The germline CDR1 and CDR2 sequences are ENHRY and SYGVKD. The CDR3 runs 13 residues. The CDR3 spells CAISETGSHEQYF. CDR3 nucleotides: TGTGCCATCAGTGAGACAGGGTCACACGAGCAGTACTTC.